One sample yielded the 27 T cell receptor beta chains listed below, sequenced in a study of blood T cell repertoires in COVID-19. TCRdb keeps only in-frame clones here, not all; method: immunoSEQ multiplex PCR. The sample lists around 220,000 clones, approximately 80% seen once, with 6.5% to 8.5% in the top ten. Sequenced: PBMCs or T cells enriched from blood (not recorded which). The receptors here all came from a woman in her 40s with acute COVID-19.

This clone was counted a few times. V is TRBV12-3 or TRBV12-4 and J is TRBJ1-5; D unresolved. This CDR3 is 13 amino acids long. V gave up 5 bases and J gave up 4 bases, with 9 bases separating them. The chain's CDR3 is CASSTHGNQPQHF. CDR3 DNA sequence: TGTGCCAGCAGTACCCACGGGAATCAGCCCCAGCATTTT.

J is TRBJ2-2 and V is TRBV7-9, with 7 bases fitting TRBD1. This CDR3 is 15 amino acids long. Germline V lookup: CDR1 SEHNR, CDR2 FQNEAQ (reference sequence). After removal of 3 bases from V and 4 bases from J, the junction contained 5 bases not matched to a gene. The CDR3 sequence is CASSLRSGGTGELFF. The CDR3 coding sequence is TGTGCCAGCAGCTTGCGTTCAGGGGGCACCGGGGAGCTGTTTTTT.

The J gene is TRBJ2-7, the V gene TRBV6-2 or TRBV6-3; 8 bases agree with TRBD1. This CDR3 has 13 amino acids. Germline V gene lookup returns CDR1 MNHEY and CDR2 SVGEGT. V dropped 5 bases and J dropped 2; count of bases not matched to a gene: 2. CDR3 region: CASSRTGTYEQYF. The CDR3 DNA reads TGTGCCAGCAGTCGGACAGGGACCTACGAGCAGTACTTC.

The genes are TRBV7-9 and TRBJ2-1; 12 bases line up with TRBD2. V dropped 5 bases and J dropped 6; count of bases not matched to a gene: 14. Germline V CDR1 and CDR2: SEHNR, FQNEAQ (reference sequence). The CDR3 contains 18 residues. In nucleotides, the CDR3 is TGTGCCAGCAGCCCCCCGGGCCAGACTAGCGGGAGTGGCAATGAGCAGTTCTTC. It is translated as CASSPPGQTSGSGNEQFF.

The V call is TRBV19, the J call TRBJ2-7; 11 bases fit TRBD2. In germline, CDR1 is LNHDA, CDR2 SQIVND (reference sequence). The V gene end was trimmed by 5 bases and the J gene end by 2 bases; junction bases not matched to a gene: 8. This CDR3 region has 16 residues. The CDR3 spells CASSEGGTSGTYEQYF. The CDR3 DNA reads TGTGCCAGTAGTGAAGGAGGGACTAGCGGCACCTACGAGCAGTACTTC.

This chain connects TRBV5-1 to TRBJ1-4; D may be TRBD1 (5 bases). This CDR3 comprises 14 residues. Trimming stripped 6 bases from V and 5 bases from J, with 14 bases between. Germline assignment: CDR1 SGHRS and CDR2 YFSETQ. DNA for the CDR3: TGCGCCAGCACCAACGGGCAGGGAAATGAAAAACTGTTTTTT. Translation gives CASTNGQGNEKLFF.

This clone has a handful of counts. The CDR3 here is CASSPQGIGGELFF. CDR3 coding DNA: TGTGCCAGCAGCCCGCAGGGGATCGGCGGGGAGCTGTTTTTT. The chain has TRBV5-4 and TRBJ2-2, with D tentatively TRBD1 (6 bases). This CDR3 comprises 14 residues. The ends were cut back, 4 bases at V and 7 bases at J, with 14 bases in the middle. Germline CDR1 is SGHNT and CDR2 is YYREEE (reference sequence).

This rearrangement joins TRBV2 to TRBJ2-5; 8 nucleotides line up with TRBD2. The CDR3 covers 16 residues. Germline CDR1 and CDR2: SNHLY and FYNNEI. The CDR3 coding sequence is TGTGCGAGCGGGGGTCCCCGAGCGGGAGAGGTAGAGACCCAGTACTTC. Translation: CASGGPRAGEVETQYF.

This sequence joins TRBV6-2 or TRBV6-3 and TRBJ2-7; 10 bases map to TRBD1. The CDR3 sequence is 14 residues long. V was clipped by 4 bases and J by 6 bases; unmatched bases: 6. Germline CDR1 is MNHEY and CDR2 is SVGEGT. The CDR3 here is CASSSRQGASEQYF. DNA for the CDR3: TGTGCCAGCAGTTCGAGACAGGGGGCGAGCGAGCAGTACTTC.

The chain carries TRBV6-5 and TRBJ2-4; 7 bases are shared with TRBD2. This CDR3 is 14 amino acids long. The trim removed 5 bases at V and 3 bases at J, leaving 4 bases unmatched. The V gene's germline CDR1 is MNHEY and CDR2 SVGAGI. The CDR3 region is CASSRTGGKNIQYF. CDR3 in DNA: TGTGCCAGCAGTCGGACGGGGGGCAAAAACATTCAGTACTTC.

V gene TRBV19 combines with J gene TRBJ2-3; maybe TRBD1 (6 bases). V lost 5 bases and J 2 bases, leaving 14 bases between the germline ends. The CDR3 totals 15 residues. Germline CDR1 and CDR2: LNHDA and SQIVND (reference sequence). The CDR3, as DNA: TGTGCCAGTAGTTCGTTAGGACAGCCCACAGATACGCAGTATTTT. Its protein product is CASSSLGQPTDTQYF.

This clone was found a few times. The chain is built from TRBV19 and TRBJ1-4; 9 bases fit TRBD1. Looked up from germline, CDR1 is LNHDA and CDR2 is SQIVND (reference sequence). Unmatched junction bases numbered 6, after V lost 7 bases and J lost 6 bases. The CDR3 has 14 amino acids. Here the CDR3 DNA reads TGTGCCAGTAAGGGACGGGACAGGGATGAAAAACTGTTTTTT. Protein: CASKGRDRDEKLFF.

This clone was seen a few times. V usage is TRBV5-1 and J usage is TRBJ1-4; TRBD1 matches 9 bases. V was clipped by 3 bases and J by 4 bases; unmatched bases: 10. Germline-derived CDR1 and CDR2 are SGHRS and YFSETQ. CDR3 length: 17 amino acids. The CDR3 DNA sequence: TGCGCCAGCAGCTCCGTCCCGGGACAGGGCTATAATGAAAAACTGTTTTTT. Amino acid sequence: CASSSVPGQGYNEKLFF.

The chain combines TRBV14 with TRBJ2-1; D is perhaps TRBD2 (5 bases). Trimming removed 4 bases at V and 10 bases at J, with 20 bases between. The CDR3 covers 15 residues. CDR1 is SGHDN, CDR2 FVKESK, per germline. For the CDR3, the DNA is TGTGCCAGCAGCCCGTCGTACCTAGGGAGCGGAGAGCAGTTCTTC. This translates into CASSPSYLGSGEQFF.

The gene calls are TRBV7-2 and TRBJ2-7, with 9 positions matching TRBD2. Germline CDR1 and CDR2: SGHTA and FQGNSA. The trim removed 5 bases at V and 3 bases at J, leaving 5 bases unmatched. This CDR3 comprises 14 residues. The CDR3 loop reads CASSALAGNYEQYF. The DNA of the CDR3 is TGTGCCAGCAGCGCCCTAGCGGGGAACTACGAGCAGTACTTC.

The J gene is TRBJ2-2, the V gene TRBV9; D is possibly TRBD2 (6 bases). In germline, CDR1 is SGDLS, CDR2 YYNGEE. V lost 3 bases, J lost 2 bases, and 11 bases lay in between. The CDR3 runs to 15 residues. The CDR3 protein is CASSAREANTGELFF. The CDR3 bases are TGTGCCAGCAGCGCTAGGGAGGCAAACACCGGGGAGCTGTTTTTT.

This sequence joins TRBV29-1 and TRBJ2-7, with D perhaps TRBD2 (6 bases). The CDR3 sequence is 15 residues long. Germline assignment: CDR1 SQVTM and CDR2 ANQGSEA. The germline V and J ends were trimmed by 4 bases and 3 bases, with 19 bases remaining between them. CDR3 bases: TGCAGCGTTGTAATTAGCGGACGAAGCAACTACGAGCAGTACTTC. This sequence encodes CSVVISGRSNYEQYF.

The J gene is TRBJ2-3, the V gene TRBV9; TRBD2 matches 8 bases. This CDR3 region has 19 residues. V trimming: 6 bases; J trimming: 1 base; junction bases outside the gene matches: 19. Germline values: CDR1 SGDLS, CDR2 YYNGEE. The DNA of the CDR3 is TGTGCCAGCACCCCGGGGAGCGGGGGCCCTGCCCTTGGCACAGATACGCAGTATTTT. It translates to CASTPGSGGPALGTDTQYF. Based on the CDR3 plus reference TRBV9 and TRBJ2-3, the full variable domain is DSGVTQTPKHLITATGQRVTLRCSPRSGDLSVYWYQQSLDQGLQFLIQYYNGEERAKGNILERFSAQQFPDLHSELNLSSLELGDSALYFCASTPGSGGPALGTDTQYFGPGTRLTVL.

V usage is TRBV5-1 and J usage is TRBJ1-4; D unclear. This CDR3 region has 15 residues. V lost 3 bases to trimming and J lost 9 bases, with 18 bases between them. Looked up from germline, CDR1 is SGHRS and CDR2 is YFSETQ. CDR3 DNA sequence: TGCGCCAGCAGCTCCGGTGCGGAGGGTGGGCAAAAACTGTTTTTT. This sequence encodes CASSSGAEGGQKLFF. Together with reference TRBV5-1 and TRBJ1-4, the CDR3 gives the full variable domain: KAGVTQTPRYLIKTRGQQVTLSCSPISGHRSVSWYQQTPGQGLQFLFEYFSETQRNKGNFPGRFSGRQFSNSRSEMNVSTLELGDSALYLCASSSGAEGGQKLFFGSGTQLSVL.

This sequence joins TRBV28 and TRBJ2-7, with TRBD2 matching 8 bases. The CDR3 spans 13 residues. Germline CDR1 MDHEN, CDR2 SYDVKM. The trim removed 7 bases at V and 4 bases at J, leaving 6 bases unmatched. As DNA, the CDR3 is TGTGCCAGCACCTTAGCGGGAAAATACGAGCAGTACTTC. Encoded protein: CASTLAGKYEQYF. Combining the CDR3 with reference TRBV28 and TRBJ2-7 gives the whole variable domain DVKVTQSSRYLVKRTGEKVFLECVQDMDHENMFWYRQDPGLGLRLIYFSYDVKMKEKGDIPEGYSVSREKKERFSLILESASTNQTSMYLCASTLAGKYEQYFGPGTRLTVT.

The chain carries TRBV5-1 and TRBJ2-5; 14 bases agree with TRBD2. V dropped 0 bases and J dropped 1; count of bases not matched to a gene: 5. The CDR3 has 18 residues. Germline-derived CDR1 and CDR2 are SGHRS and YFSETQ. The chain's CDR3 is CASSLGLAGGAAQETQYF. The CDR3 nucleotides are TGCGCCAGCAGCTTGGGACTAGCGGGAGGGGCTGCCCAAGAGACCCAGTACTTC. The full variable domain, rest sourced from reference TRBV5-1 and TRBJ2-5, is KAGVTQTPRYLIKTRGQQVTLSCSPISGHRSVSWYQQTPGQGLQFLFEYFSETQRNKGNFPGRFSGRQFSNSRSEMNVSTLELGDSALYLCASSLGLAGGAAQETQYFGPGTRLLVL.

The CDR3 DNA reads TGTGCCAGCAGTAGGCGTCCAGGGATCGAAAATTCACCCCTCCACTTT. Translated: CASSRRPGIENSPLHF. The chain joins TRBV28 to TRBJ1-6, with D maybe TRBD1 (5 bases). This CDR3 is 16 amino acids long. Germline CDR1 is MDHEN and CDR2 is SYDVKM. V was cut by 5 bases and J by 7 bases, with 18 bases left in between.

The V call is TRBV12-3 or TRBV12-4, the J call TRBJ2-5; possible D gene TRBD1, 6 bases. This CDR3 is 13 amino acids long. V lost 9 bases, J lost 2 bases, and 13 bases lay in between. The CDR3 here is CASSKQGQETQYF. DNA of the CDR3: TGTGCCAGTTCTAAACAGGGACAAGAGACCCAGTACTTC.

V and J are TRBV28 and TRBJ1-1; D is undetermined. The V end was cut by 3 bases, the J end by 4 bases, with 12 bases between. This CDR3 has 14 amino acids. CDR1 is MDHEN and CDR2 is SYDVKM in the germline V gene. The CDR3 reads CASSLGALSTEAFF. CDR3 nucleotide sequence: TGTGCCAGCAGTTTGGGAGCGCTCAGCACTGAAGCTTTCTTT.

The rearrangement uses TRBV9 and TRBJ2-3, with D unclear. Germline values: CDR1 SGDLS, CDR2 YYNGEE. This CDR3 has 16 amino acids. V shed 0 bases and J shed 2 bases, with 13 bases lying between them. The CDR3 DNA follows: TGTGCCAGCAGCGTAGGTCTCCAGGAACTCACAGATACGCAGTATTTT. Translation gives CASSVGLQELTDTQYF.

Here the CDR3 DNA reads TGCAGCGTAAACCCCACGGGGCAGGGGACAGATACGCAGTATTTT. As protein: CSVNPTGQGTDTQYF. V is TRBV29-1 and J is TRBJ2-3, with D perhaps TRBD1 (6 bases). This CDR3 is 15 amino acids long. The germline V gene has CDR1 SQVTM and CDR2 ANQGSEA. With 6 bases removed from V and 3 bases from J, the gap between germline ends came to 19 bases.

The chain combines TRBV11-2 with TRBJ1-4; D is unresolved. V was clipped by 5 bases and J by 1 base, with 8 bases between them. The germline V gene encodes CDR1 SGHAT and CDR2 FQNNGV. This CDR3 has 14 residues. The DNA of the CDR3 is TGTGCCAGCAGCCTAAGCTTAACTAATGAAAAACTGTTTTTT. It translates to CASSLSLTNEKLFF.